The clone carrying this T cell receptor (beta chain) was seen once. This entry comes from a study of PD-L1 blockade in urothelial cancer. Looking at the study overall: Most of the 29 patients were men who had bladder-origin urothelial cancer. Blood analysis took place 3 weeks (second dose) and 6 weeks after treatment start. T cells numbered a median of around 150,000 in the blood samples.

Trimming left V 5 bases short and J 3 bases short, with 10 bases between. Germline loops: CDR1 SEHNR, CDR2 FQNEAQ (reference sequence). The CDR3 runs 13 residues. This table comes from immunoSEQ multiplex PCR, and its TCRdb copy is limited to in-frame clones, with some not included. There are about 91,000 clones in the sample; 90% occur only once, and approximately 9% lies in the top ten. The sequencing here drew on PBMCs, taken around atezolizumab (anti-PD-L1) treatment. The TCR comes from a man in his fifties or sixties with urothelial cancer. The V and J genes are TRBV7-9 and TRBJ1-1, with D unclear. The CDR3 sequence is CASSPARDTEAFF. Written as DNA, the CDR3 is TGTGCCAGCAGCCCCGCCCGGGACACTGAAGCTTTCTTT.